This TCR beta chain was sequenced during a study of OX40 agonist ivuxolimab in advanced cancers. Study overall: Aged roughly 23 to 79 with a mean of about 63 years, they were under 85% male.

Study-level findings and limits: Antigen specificity remained undetermined for the expanded peripheral T cells. In general, CD8+ T cells held more expanded clones than CD4+ did, on average.

Germline-derived CDR1 and CDR2 are SGHRS and YFSETQ. The CDR3 covers 15 residues. V trimming: 4 bases; J trimming: 5 bases; junction bases outside the gene matches: 8. Sampling of blood occurred at baseline, cycle 4 day 1, and cycle 7 day 1. Points on this clone: The antigen is unknown.

Profiling relied on immunoSEQ multiplex PCR, and the TCRdb table lists in-frame clones only, not all of them. This sample has 34,000 or so clones; approximately 81% occur once, and the top ten carry approximately 1.3%. The material sequenced was CD4+ or CD8+ T cells sorted from blood, taken in a trial of the OX40 agonist ivuxolimab. V is TRBV5-1 and J is TRBJ2-5; TRBD1 matches 10 bases. This receptor was obtained from an adult with an advanced solid tumor such as melanoma, head and neck, liver or kidney cancer. This CDR3 reads CASSNYGTGVETQYF. The CDR3 nucleotides read TGCGCCAGCAGCAATTACGGGACAGGGGTGGAGACCCAGTACTTC.